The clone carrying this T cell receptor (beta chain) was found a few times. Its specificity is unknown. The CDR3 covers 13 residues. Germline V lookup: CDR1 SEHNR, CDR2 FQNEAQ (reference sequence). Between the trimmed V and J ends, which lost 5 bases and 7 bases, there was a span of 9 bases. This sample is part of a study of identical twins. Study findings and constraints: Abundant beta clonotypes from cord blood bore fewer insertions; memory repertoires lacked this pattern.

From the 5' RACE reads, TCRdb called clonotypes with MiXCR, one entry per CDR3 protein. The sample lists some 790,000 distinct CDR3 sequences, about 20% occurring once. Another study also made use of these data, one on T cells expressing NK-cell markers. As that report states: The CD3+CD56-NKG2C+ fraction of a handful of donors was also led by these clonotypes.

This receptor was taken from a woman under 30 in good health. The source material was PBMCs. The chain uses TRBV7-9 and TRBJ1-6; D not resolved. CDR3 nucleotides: TGTGCCAGCAGCCCTCAGGAAAATTCACCCCTCCACTTT. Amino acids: CASSPQENSPLHF. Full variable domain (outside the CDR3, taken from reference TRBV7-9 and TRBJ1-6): DTGVSQNPRHKITKRGQNVTFRCDPISEHNRLYWYRQTLGQGPEFLTYFQNEAQLEKSRLLSDRFSAERPKGSFSTLEIQRTEQGDSAMYLCASSPQENSPLHFGNGTRLTVT.